This TCR beta chain was recovered during a study of regulatory T cells in long-lasting Graves disease. The time point here: persistent/refractory GD, antithyroid drugs over 5 years with positive TRAb. PBMC-extracted RNA yielded the TCR library. Enrollment of patients was through an endocrinology department in Xi'an, China. V was clipped by 3 bases and J by 9 bases, with 12 bases between them. This CDR3 comprises 14 residues. Germline V gene data show CDR1 as MNHEY and CDR2 as SMNVEV (reference sequence). Ten or more counts support this clonotype. Its specificity is unknown. The authors built TCR beta libraries using iRepertoire HTBI primers and Arm-PCR of CDR3 regions. TCRdb reprocessed the multiplex PCR reads via MiXCR and lists one record per CDR3 protein. The repertoire consists of approximately 380,000 distinct CDR3 sequences, with more than 20% occurring once and the leading ten covering under 25%.

Study results and limitations: Patients whose Graves' disease persisted exhibited lower TCR diversity than those newly diagnosed.

The specimen was peripheral blood mononuclear cells (PBMCs), collected when the disease was refractory, from a patient treated with antithyroid drugs. This TCR was sampled from a female donor with Graves disease. This rearrangement joins TRBV27 to TRBJ1-6, with D unclear. The CDR3 sequence is CASSFGGNGSPLHF. In DNA, the CDR3 is TGTGCCAGCAGTTTCGGAGGGAACGGTTCACCCCTCCACTTT.